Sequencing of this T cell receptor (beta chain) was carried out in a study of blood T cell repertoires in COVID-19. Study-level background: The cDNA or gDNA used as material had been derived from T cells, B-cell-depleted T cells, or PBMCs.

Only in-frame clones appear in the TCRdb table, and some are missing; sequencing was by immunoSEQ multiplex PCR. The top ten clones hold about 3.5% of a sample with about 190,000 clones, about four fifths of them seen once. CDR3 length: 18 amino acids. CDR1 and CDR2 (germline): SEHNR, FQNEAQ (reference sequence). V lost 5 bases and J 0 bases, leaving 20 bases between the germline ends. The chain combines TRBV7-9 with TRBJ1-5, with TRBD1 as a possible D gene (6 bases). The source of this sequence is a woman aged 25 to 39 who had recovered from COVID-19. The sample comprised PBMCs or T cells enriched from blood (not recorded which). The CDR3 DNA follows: TGTGCCAGCAGCCTGGGTCTGACAGGATTTTATAGCAATCAGCCCCAGCATTTT. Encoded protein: CASSLGLTGFYSNQPQHF.